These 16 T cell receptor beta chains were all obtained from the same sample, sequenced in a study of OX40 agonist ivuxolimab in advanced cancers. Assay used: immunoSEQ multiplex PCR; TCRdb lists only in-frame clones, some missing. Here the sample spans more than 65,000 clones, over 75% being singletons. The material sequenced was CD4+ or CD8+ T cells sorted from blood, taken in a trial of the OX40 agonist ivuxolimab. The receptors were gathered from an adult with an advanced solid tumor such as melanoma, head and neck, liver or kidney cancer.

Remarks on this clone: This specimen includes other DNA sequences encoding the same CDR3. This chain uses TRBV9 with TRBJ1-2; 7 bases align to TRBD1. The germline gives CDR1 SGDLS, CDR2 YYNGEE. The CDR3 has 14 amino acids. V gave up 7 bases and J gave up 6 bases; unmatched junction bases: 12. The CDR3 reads CASSPPQGRHGYTF. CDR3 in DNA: TGTGCCAGCTCCCCCCCACAGGGGCGGCATGGCTACACCTTC.

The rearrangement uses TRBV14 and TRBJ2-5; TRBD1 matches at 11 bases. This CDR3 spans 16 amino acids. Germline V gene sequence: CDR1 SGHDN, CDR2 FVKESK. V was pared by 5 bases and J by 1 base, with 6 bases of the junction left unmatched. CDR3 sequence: CASSYRDRGIQETQYF. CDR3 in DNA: TGTGCCAGCAGCTACCGGGACAGGGGGATCCAAGAGACCCAGTACTTC.

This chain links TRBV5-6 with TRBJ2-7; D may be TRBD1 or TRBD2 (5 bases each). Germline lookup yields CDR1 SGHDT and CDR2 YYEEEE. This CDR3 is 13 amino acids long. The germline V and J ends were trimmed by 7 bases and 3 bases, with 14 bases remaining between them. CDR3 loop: CASGVSGGYEQYF. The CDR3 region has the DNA TGTGCCAGCGGGGTGTCTGGGGGCTACGAGCAGTACTTC.

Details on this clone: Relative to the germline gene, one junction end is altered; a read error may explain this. The CDR3 is CAWSVLTAIGRFYF. The CDR3 DNA is TGTGCCTGGAGTGTACTGACAGCCATCGGGCGCTTTTATTTT. This sequence joins TRBV30 and TRBJ1-1; TRBD1 is a possible D gene (5 bases). The CDR3 contains 14 residues. Germline V lookup: CDR1 GTSNPN, CDR2 SVGIG (reference sequence).

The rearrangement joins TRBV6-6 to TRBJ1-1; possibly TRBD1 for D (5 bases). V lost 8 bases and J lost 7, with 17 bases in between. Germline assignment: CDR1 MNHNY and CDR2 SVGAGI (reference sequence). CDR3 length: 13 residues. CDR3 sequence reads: CASGQGSKGEAFF. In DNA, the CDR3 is TGTGCCAGCGGTCAGGGTAGTAAGGGTGAAGCTTTCTTT.

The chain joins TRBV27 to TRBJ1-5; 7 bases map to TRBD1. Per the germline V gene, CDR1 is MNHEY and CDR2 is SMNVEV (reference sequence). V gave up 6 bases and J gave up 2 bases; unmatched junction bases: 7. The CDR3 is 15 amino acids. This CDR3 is CASRPSTGGNQPQHF. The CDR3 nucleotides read TGTGCCAGCAGACCGAGCACAGGGGGCAATCAGCCCCAGCATTTT.

CDR3 region: CASSEDTVLHYGYTF. The CDR3 nucleotides read TGTGCCAGCAGTGAAGATACGGTTTTGCATTATGGCTACACCTTC. V gene TRBV6-1 combines with J gene TRBJ1-2; D remains ambiguous. The CDR3 spans 15 residues. V gave up 1 base and J gave up 5 bases, with 14 bases separating them. Germline CDR1 reads MNHNS; CDR2 reads SASEGT.

The CDR3 coding sequence is TGTGCCAGCAGCTTAGACGGACCGGAGGGGCTGGATACGCAGTATTTT. This sequence encodes CASSLDGPEGLDTQYF. The rearrangement joins TRBV11-2 to TRBJ2-3, with a weak D call TRBD2 (6 bases). Germline V gene sequence: CDR1 SGHAT, CDR2 FQNNGV. The CDR3 length is 16 residues. The V end lost 0 bases, the J end lost 6 bases, and 16 bases lay between the germline ends.

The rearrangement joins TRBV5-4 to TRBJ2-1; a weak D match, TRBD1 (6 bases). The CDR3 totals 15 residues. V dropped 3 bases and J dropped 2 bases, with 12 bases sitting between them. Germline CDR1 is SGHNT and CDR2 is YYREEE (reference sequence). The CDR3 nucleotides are TGTGCCAGCAGCTCCCAGACAGGAGCCTACAATGAGCAGTTCTTC. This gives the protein CASSSQTGAYNEQFF. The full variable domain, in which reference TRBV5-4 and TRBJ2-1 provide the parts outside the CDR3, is ETGVTQSPTHLIKTRGQQVTLRCSSQSGHNTVSWYQQALGQGPQFIFQYYREEENGRGNFPPRFSGLQFPNYSSELNVNALELDDSALYLCASSSQTGAYNEQFFGPGTRLTVL.

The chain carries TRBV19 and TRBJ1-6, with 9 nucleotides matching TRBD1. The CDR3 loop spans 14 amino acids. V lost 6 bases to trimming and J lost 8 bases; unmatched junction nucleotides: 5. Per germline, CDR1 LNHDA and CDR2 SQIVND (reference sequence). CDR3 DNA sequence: TGTGCCAGTAGGCCCGGGACAGGGTATTCACCCCTCCACTTT. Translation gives CASRPGTGYSPLHF.

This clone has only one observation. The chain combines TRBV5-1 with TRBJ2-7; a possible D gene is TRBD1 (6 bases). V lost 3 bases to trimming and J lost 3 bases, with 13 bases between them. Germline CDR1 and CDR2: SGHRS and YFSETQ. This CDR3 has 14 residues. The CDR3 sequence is CASSSPDSYYEQYF. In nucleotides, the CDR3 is TGCGCCAGCAGCTCTCCGGACAGTTACTACGAGCAGTACTTC.

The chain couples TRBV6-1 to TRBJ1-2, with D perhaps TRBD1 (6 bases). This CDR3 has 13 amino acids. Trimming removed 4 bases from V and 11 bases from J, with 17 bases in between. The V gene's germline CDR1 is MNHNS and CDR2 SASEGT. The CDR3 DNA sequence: TGTGCCAGCAGTGTAGTACAGGGCGATCCTTACACCTTC. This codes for CASSVVQGDPYTF.

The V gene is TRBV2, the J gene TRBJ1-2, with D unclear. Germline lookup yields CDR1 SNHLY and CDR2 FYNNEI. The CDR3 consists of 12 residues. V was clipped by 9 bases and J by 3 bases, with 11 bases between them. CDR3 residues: CASLAGHYGYTF. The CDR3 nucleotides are TGTGCCAGTCTAGCAGGACACTATGGCTACACCTTC.

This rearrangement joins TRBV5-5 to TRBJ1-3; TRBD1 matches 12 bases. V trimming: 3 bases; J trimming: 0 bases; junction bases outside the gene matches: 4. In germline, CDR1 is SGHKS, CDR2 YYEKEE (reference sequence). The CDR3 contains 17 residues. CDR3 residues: CASSWGQGASSGNTIYF. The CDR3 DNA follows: TGTGCCAGCAGCTGGGGACAGGGGGCGAGCTCTGGAAACACCATATATTTT.

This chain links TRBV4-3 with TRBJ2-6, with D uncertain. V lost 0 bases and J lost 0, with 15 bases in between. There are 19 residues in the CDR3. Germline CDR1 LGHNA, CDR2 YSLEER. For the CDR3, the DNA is TGCGCCAGCAGCCAAGAACGCCCTTCTCGTCTCTCTGGGGCCAACGTCCTGACTTTC. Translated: CASSQERPSRLSGANVLTF.

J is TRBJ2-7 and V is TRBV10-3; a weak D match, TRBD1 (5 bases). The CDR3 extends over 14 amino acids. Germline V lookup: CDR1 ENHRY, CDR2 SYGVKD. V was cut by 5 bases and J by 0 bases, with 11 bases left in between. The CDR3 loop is CAISKTATSYEQYF. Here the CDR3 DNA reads TGTGCCATCAGTAAGACAGCGACCTCCTACGAGCAGTACTTC.